These 23 T cell receptor beta chains came from one sample sequenced in a study. TCRdb fed the 5' RACE reads into MiXCR, producing one record per CDR3 protein. This table has tens of thousands of distinct CDR3 sequences, around a quarter appearing once. Sequencing used tumor-infiltrating memory CD4+ T cells sorted from the breast tumor. The subset is: memory CD4+ T cells, CD4+CD45RO+CD25-. All receptors derive from a female donor with breast cancer.

This clonotype was counted between two and nine times. CDR3 bases: TGTGCCATCAGTGATGACCGGAACACTGAAGCTTTCTTT. This encodes CAISDDRNTEAFF. The chain couples TRBV10-3 to TRBJ1-1; D is unclear. The CDR3 is 13 amino acids. Germline-derived CDR1 and CDR2 are ENHRY and SYGVKD. Trimming left V 3 bases short and J 1 base short, with 6 bases between.

In this sample, this clonotype turned up a few times. This chain joins TRBV7-8 and TRBJ1-2, with TRBD1 as a possible D gene (5 bases). The CDR3 totals 18 residues. Trimming pared 0 bases from V and 4 bases from J, leaving 21 bases between. From germline, CDR1 is SGHVS and CDR2 FQNEAQ. CDR3: CASSLALRGTNHPYGYTF. CDR3 nucleotide sequence: TGTGCCAGCAGCTTAGCGCTGCGTGGGACGAATCATCCCTATGGCTACACCTTC.

This chain joins TRBV5-1 and TRBJ2-7; TRBD1 matches at 9 bases. CDR3 length equals 15 residues. Unmatched junction bases numbered 6, after V lost 1 base and J lost 4 bases. Germline lookup yields CDR1 SGHRS and CDR2 YFSETQ. The CDR3 region is CASSLTGQGPYEQYF. The CDR3 nucleotides read TGCGCCAGCAGCTTGACGGGACAGGGACCGTACGAGCAGTACTTC.

Worth noting for this clonotype: The junction differs from germline at one of its ends, possibly a read error. The CDR3 spells CASSGQGSGYPF. The CDR3 DNA follows: TGTGCCAGCAGCGGACAGGGGTCTGGCTACCCCTTC. The V call is TRBV2, the J call TRBJ1-2; 9 bases are a match to TRBD1. Germline V gives CDR1 SNHLY, CDR2 FYNNEI. This CDR3 spans 12 amino acids.

There are a few counts of this clonotype. This chain links TRBV7-9 with TRBJ2-5; 8 nucleotides align to TRBD1. The CDR3 is 16 amino acids. J lost 3 bases, V lost 5 bases, and 11 bases had no gene match. CDR1 SEHNR and CDR2 FQNEAQ come from the germline V gene (reference sequence). CDR3 nucleotide sequence: TGTGCCAGCAGCCCATCCAGGGTGACAGGGGAAGAGACCCAGTACTTC. It specifies CASSPSRVTGEETQYF.

The V and J genes are TRBV6-1 and TRBJ1-1; D might be TRBD1 (5 bases). The CDR3 contains 18 residues. CDR1 and CDR2 from the germline V gene are MNHNS and SASEGT. V was shortened by 6 bases and J by 1 base, with 24 bases between the two germline ends. For the CDR3, the DNA is TGTGCCAGCAGCCCCCCTACTGGACACCAAACCGGGAACACTGAAGCTTTCTTT. It specifies CASSPPTGHQTGNTEAFF.

About this clonotype itself: A much larger clone differs from this one at a single base, so this may be a read error. The rearrangement joins TRBV5-1 to TRBJ2-1; D ambiguous. Germline V CDR1 and CDR2: SGHRS, YFSETQ. This CDR3 is built from 13 residues. Trimming removed 4 bases at V and 8 bases at J, with 13 bases between. The CDR3 reads CASSSRTGDEQFF. CDR3 in DNA: TGCGCCAGCAGCAGTCGTACTGGCGATGAGCAGTTCTTC.

This clonotype was recorded at least ten times. The V call is TRBV20-1, the J call TRBJ1-1, with D perhaps TRBD1 (5 bases). Germline lookup yields CDR1 DFQATT and CDR2 SNEGSKA (reference sequence). CDR3 length equals 12 residues. Trimming pared 2 bases from V and 11 bases from J, leaving 15 bases between. CDR3 in amino acids: CSARSGLQGAFF. CDR3 coding DNA: TGCAGTGCTAGATCGGGGCTTCAAGGCGCTTTCTTT.

Here the CDR3 reads CSANPLAGAYEQYF. As DNA, the CDR3 is TGCAGTGCTAACCCTCTAGCGGGGGCGTACGAGCAGTACTTC. J is TRBJ2-7 and V is TRBV20-1, with 10 bases aligning to TRBD2. V gave up 4 bases and J gave up 4 bases; unmatched junction bases: 7. The CDR3 is 14 residues long. Per germline, CDR1 DFQATT and CDR2 SNEGSKA (reference sequence).

The chain carries TRBV6-5 and TRBJ2-6; a weak D match, TRBD2 (6 bases). V was cut by 3 bases and J by 8 bases, with 14 bases left in between. This CDR3 spans 15 amino acids. Germline assignment: CDR1 MNHEY and CDR2 SVGAGI. The DNA for the CDR3 is TGTGCCAGCAGTTATAGGGCTGGGGGGACCAACGTCCTGACTTTC. Translated, it gives CASSYRAGGTNVLTF.

To note about this clonotype: Possible read error: a much larger clone is one base away. This chain joins TRBV29-1 and TRBJ2-5; D is perhaps TRBD1 (6 bases). CDR1 SQVTM and CDR2 ANQGSEA come from the germline V gene. V was pared by 7 bases and J by 5 bases, with 17 bases between. The CDR3 has 13 residues. CDR3 nucleotides: TGCAGCGCAGGACAGAGGGCGCAGGAGACCCAGTACTTC. It yields the protein CSAGQRAQETQYF.

The chain uses TRBV28 and TRBJ2-5; 7 bases fit TRBD1. CDR1 is MDHEN and CDR2 is SYDVKM in the germline V gene. CDR3 length: 15 amino acids. V trimming: 5 bases; J trimming: 0 bases; junction bases outside the gene matches: 6. In nucleotides, the CDR3 is TGTGCCAGCAGTCCGAGACAGGGCTACCAAGAGACCCAGTACTTC. It codes for CASSPRQGYQETQYF.

Here the CDR3 reads CASSAGRINEQFF. The DNA for the CDR3 is TGTGCCAGCAGCGCCGGGAGAATCAATGAGCAGTTCTTC. This sequence joins TRBV7-6 and TRBJ2-1; TRBD2 is a possible D gene (6 bases). V lost 5 bases, J lost 6 bases, and 11 bases lay in between. This CDR3 spans 13 amino acids. Germline CDR1 reads SGHVS; CDR2 reads FNYEAQ.

The chain recombines TRBV18 with TRBJ2-7; no clear D. CDR1 and CDR2 (germline): KGHSH, LQKENI. V was cut by 4 bases and J by 4 bases, with 11 bases left in between. There are 13 residues in the CDR3. Here the CDR3 reads CASSRTDSYEQYF. CDR3 in DNA: TGTGCCAGCTCACGAACGGATTCGTACGAGCAGTACTTC.

The chain uses TRBV3-1 and TRBJ2-5; unclear D gene. Trimming cost V 1 base and J 5 bases, with 5 bases left between them. This CDR3 is 12 amino acids long. Germline V CDR1 and CDR2: LGHDT, YNNKEL (reference sequence). The CDR3 is CASSQGGETQYF. CDR3 bases: TGTGCCAGCAGCCAAGGTGGGGAGACCCAGTACTTC.

V is TRBV5-6 and J is TRBJ2-3; no clear D gene. From germline, CDR1 is SGHDT and CDR2 YYEEEE. Trimming took off 4 bases at V and 2 bases at J, with 11 bases between the two ends. CDR3 length equals 14 residues. The DNA of the CDR3 is TGTGCCAGCAGCCGCCGGCAGGACACAGATACGCAGTATTTT. This translates into CASSRRQDTDTQYF.

This clonotype was recorded a few times. The V and J genes are TRBV6-5 and TRBJ2-6, with 9 bases matching TRBD1. CDR1 MNHEY and CDR2 SVGAGI come from the germline V gene. The trim removed 5 bases at V and 0 bases at J, leaving 5 bases unmatched. The CDR3 is 17 amino acids. Here the CDR3 reads CASSKGQGASGANVLTF. The CDR3 DNA reads TGTGCCAGCAGTAAGGGACAGGGAGCCTCTGGGGCCAACGTCCTGACTTTC.

This clonotype showed up just a few times. The chain recombines TRBV9 with TRBJ2-3; 7 bases agree with TRBD2. Trimming removed 3 bases from V and 4 bases from J; junction bases left unmatched: 5. The CDR3 sequence is 14 residues long. Looked up from germline, CDR1 is SGDLS and CDR2 is YYNGEE. The CDR3 DNA is TGTGCCAGCAGCGCCCTTCGGGGGGCAGATACGCAGTATTTT. The encoded protein is CASSALRGADTQYF.

This clonotype has more than one count but fewer than ten. The chain has TRBV20-1 and TRBJ2-3, with TRBD2 identical over 12 bases. The CDR3 has 14 amino acids. The germline gives CDR1 DFQATT, CDR2 SNEGSKA (reference sequence). Unmatched junction bases numbered 9, after V lost 7 bases and J lost 7 bases. The CDR3 loop is CSGGTSGPLYTQYF. For the CDR3, the DNA is TGCAGTGGCGGGACTAGCGGGCCTCTGTATACGCAGTATTTT.

This sequence joins TRBV7-9 and TRBJ2-4; 8 bases align to TRBD1. This CDR3 comprises 16 residues. Germline V gene lookup returns CDR1 SEHNR and CDR2 FQNEAQ (reference sequence). After removal of 4 bases from V and 0 bases from J, the junction contained 5 bases not matched to a gene. DNA for the CDR3: TGTGCCAGCAGCTCCCAGGGGGCGCGAGCCAAAAACATTCAGTACTTC. The encoded protein is CASSSQGARAKNIQYF. Full variable domain (missing parts from reference TRBV7-9 and TRBJ2-4): DTGVSQNPRHKITKRGQNVTFRCDPISEHNRLYWYRQTLGQGPEFLTYFQNEAQLEKSRLLSDRFSAERPKGSFSTLEIQRTEQGDSAMYLCASSSQGARAKNIQYFGAGTRLSVL.

This clonotype was seen only a few times. The DNA of the CDR3 is TGTGCCAGCAGTTACGACAGGGTGGGCACTGAAGCTTTCTTT. Its translation is CASSYDRVGTEAFF. The chain carries TRBV6-2 or TRBV6-3 and TRBJ1-1; 7 bases agree with TRBD1. The germline gives CDR1 MNHEY, CDR2 SVGEGT. CDR3 length: 14 amino acids. The V segment lost 2 bases and the J segment 4 bases; nucleotides outside the gene matches: 4.

The rearrangement uses TRBV6-5 and TRBJ2-5; 10 bases line up with TRBD1. Germline trimming cut 4 bases from V and 7 bases from J; bases unmatched to any gene: 6. From germline, CDR1 is MNHEY and CDR2 SVGAGI. The CDR3 consists of 14 residues. The CDR3 DNA reads as TGTGCCAGCAGTTCGGGGACAGGGGTAGCGACCCAGTACTTC. This sequence encodes CASSSGTGVATQYF.

The J gene is TRBJ2-5, the V gene TRBV18, with TRBD2 matching over 7 bases. The V segment lost 3 bases and the J segment 1 base; nucleotides outside the gene matches: 2. Looked up from germline, CDR1 is KGHSH and CDR2 is LQKENI. This CDR3 has 14 residues. DNA for the CDR3: TGTGCCAGCTCACCTCGGACTAGCCAAGAGACCCAGTACTTC. This gives the protein CASSPRTSQETQYF.